These 3 T cell receptor beta chains originate from one sample sequenced in a study of identifying expanded T cells in peripheral blood. Data came from immunoSEQ multiplex PCR; TCRdb stores just in-frame clones and leaves some out. This table holds about 52,000 clones, roughly 82% found once. The sample consisted of blood. The receptors were sampled from a person aged 18 to 75 in good health.

The rearrangement links TRBV7-6 to TRBJ1-5; D is unresolved. V lost 4 bases to trimming and J lost 0 bases, with 7 bases between them. Germline V gives CDR1 SGHVS, CDR2 FNYEAQ. The CDR3 is 14 amino acids. Here the CDR3 reads CASSSSGSNQPQHF. The CDR3 DNA sequence: TGTGCCAGCAGCTCTTCGGGTAGCAATCAGCCCCAGCATTTT.

V gene TRBV5-1 combines with J gene TRBJ2-7, with TRBD2 as a possible D gene (5 bases). CDR3 length: 13 residues. V lost 5 bases and J lost 5, with 14 bases in between. From germline, CDR1 is SGHRS and CDR2 YFSETQ. The CDR3 is CASRWEFRNEQYF. In nucleotides, the CDR3 is TGCGCCAGCAGATGGGAGTTCAGGAACGAGCAGTACTTC.

The chain joins TRBV10-3 to TRBJ1-6; D not certain. V was trimmed by 0 bases and J by 7 bases, leaving 10 bases between them. The CDR3 length is 15 residues. The V gene's germline CDR1 is ENHRY and CDR2 SYGVKD. CDR3 DNA: TGTGCCATCAGTGAGTCGGCAGGAGACAATTCACCCCTCCACTTT. This encodes CAISESAGDNSPLHF.